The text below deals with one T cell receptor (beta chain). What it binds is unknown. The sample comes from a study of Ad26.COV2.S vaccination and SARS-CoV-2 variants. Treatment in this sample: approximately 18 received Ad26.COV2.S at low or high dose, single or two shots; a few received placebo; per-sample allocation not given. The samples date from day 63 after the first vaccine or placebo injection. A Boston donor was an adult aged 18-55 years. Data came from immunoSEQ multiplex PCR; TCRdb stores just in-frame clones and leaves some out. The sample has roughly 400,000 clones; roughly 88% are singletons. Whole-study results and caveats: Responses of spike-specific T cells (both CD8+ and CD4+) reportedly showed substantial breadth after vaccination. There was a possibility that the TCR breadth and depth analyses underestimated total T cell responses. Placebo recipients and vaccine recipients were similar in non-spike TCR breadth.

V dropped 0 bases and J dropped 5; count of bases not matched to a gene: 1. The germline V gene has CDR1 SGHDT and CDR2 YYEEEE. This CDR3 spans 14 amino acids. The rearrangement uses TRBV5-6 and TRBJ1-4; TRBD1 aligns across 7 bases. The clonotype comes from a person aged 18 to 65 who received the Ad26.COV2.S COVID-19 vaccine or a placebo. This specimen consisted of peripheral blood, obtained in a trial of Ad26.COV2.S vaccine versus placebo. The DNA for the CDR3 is TGTGCCAGCAGCTTGGGACAGGGAAATGAAAAACTGTTTTTT. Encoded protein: CASSLGQGNEKLFF.